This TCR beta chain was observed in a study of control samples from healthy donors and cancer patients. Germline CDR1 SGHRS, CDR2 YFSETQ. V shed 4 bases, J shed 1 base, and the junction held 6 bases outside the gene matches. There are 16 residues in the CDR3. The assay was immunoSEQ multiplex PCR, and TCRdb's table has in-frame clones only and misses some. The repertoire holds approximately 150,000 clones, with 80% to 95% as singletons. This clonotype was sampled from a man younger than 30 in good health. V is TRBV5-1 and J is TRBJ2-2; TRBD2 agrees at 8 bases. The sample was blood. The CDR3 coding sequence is TGCGCCAGCAGCCCGACCGGGACTAGGAACACCGGGGAGCTGTTTTTT. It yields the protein CASSPTGTRNTGELFF.